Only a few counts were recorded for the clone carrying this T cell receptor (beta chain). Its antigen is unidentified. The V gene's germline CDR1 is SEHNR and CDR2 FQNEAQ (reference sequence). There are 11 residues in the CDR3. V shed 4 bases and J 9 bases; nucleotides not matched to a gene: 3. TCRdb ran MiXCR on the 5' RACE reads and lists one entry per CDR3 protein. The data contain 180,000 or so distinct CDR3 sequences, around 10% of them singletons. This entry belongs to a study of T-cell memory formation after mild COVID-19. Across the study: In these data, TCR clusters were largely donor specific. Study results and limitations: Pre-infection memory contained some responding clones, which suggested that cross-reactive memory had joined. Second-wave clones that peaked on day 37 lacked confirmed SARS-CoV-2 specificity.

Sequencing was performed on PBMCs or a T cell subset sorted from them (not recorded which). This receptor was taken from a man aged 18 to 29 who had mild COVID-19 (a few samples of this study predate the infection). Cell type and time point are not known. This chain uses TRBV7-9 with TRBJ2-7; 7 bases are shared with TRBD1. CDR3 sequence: CASSSRGWQYF. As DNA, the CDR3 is TGTGCCAGCAGCTCCAGGGGGTGGCAGTACTTC.